A selection of T cell receptor beta chains follows, all from one sample in a study of cytomegalovirus exposure and HLA in healthy donors. This table comes from immunoSEQ multiplex PCR, and its TCRdb copy is limited to in-frame clones, with some not included. The sample contains roughly 68,000 clones, approximately 77% of which appear only once. The specimen was PBMCs. The source of these receptors is a woman aged 25 to 39 in good health and CMV-seropositive. Each CDR3 is given with its conserved first and last residue. The D gene is left open where the match is weak. Clone size appears in some rows only: once, few, many, or a class for an expanded clone.

V,J,size,D,CDR3,DNA
TRBV6-1,TRBJ1-5,-,TRBD1,CASSPDRGDNQPQHF,TGTGCCAGCAGTCCGGACAGGGGGGACAATCAGCCCCAGCATTTT
TRBV2,TRBJ1-4,few,-,CASSEVQGEKLFF,TGTGCCAGCAGTGAAGTACAGGGTGAAAAACTGTTTTTT
TRBV7-9,TRBJ2-2,-,TRBD2,CASSLTSGRGTGELFF,TGTGCCAGCAGCTTAACAAGCGGGAGAGGAACCGGGGAGCTGTTTTTT
TRBV29-1,TRBJ1-3,-,-,CSVGYAGTGNTIYF,TGCAGCGTTGGATATGCGGGGACTGGAAACACCATATATTTT
TRBV5-1,TRBJ2-7,-,-,CASSPGDSYEQYF,TGCGCCAGCAGCCCGGGGGACAGCTACGAGCAGTACTTC
TRBV12-1,TRBJ1-5,-,-,CASSAFQRGLRFHSNQPQHF,TGTGCCAGCAGCGCCTTTCAGAGGGGGCTGAGATTCCATAGCAATCAGCCCCAGCATTTT
TRBV5-1,TRBJ2-3,few,-,CASSLATGLITDTQYF,TGCGCCAGCAGCTTGGCCACGGGACTTATCACAGATACGCAGTATTTT
TRBV14,TRBJ2-5,-,-,CASSQDRVGETQYF,TGTGCCAGCAGCCAAGATCGGGTAGGAGAGACCCAGTACTTC
TRBV2,TRBJ2-2,-,-,CASSEIAANTGELFF,TGTGCCAGCAGTGAAATAGCGGCCAACACCGGGGAGCTGTTTTTT
TRBV4-2,TRBJ1-2,-,TRBD1,CASSQEGGAGYGYTF,TGTGCCAGCAGCCAAGAAGGGGGCGCGGGCTATGGCTACACCTTC
TRBV19,TRBJ1-5,once,-,CASSILGLAQPQHF,TGTGCCAGTAGTATCCTTGGGCTCGCTCAGCCCCAGCATTTT
TRBV10-1,TRBJ1-5,-,-,CASSEKAWGGEGNQPQHF,TGCGCCAGCAGTGAGAAGGCGTGGGGCGGTGAGGGCAATCAGCCCCAGCATTTT
TRBV4-2,TRBJ1-3,-,-,CASSQYPGAGNTIYF,TGTGCCAGCAGCCAATATCCGGGGGCTGGAAACACCATATATTTT
TRBV10-3,TRBJ1-2,-,-,CAIKETGHYTF,TGTGCCATCAAGGAGACAGGCCACTACACCTTC
TRBV5-1,TRBJ1-1,-,TRBD1,CASSLAGQGGTEAFF,TGCGCCAGCAGCTTGGCAGGACAGGGGGGGACTGAAGCTTTCTTT
TRBV15,TRBJ2-7,-,-,CATSREQGSYEQYF,TGTGCCACCAGCAGAGAACAGGGTTCCTACGAGCAGTACTTC
TRBV7-2,TRBJ1-3,-,-,CASRFGGAGNTIYF,TGTGCCAGCAGATTCGGGGGGGCCGGAAACACCATATATTTT
TRBV10-1,TRBJ2-7,-,TRBD2,CASSETYSGRRSYEQYF,TGCGCCAGCAGTGAGACTTATAGCGGGAGGAGGTCCTACGAGCAGTACTTC
TRBV10-3,TRBJ2-3,-,TRBD2,CATAGSSGNTDTQYF,TGTGCCACCGCGGGGTCTAGCGGGAACACAGATACGCAGTATTTT
TRBV9,TRBJ2-1,-,TRBD2,CASSSLAGAYNEQFF,TGTGCCAGCAGCTCCTTGGCGGGGGCCTACAATGAGCAGTTCTTC
TRBV5-4,TRBJ1-3,-,-,CASSPGSGAGNTIYF,TGTGCCAGCAGCCCTGGCTCAGGGGCTGGAAACACCATATATTTT
TRBV19,TRBJ2-5,-,TRBD2,CASSMSSGSVQETQYF,TGTGCCAGTAGTATGTCTAGCGGGAGCGTACAAGAGACCCAGTACTTC
TRBV5-6,TRBJ2-5,-,-,CASSLYDRPQETQYF,TGTGCCAGCAGCTTGTATGACAGACCCCAAGAGACCCAGTACTTC
TRBV28,TRBJ1-2,-,-,CASVGETLYGYTF,TGTGCCAGTGTTGGGGAGACCCTCTATGGCTACACCTTC
TRBV6-5,TRBJ2-3,-,-,CASSYLRAGTDTQYF,TGTGCCAGCAGTTACCTCAGGGCTGGGACAGATACGCAGTATTTT
TRBV6-1,TRBJ1-2,few,TRBD1,CASSEGRGTGHGYTF,TGTGCCAGCAGTGAAGGTCGCGGGACAGGGCATGGCTACACCTTC
TRBV25-1,TRBJ1-2,-,-,CASRSHGPRGYTF,TGTGCCAGCAGGAGCCATGGTCCGCGGGGCTACACCTTC
TRBV6-5,TRBJ1-5,-,-,CASSPGSNQPQHF,TGTGCCAGCAGCCCAGGAAGCAATCAGCCCCAGCATTTT
TRBV6-5,TRBJ1-3,-,-,CASSPDRTGNTIYF,TGTGCCAGCAGTCCAGACAGAACTGGAAACACCATATATTTT
TRBV7-2,TRBJ1-4,-,-,CASSFTTGALNEKLFF,TGTGCCAGCAGCTTTACAACAGGTGCTCTTAATGAAAAACTGTTTTTT
TRBV6-5,TRBJ2-1,once,TRBD2,CASSLTSGIAGDEQFF,TGTGCCAGCAGTTTGACTAGCGGGATCGCGGGCGATGAGCAGTTCTTC
TRBV10-2,TRBJ1-5,-,TRBD1,CASSEIMGQGNQPQHF,TGCGCCAGCAGTGAGATTATGGGACAGGGCAATCAGCCCCAGCATTTT
TRBV6-5,TRBJ2-7,-,-,CASSYSIQGDLYEQYF,TGTGCCAGCAGTTACTCGATACAGGGAGATCTCTACGAGCAGTACTTC
TRBV5-6,TRBJ2-3,-,-,CASSEAEGPDTQYF,TGTGCCAGCAGTGAAGCGGAGGGCCCAGATACGCAGTATTTT
TRBV19,TRBJ2-7,-,-,CASSTTSYEQYF,TGTGCCAGTAGTACAACAAGCTACGAGCAGTACTTC
TRBV20-1,TRBJ1-2,-,TRBD1,CSAIAGGGYTF,TGCAGTGCTATCGCAGGGGGTGGCTACACCTTC
TRBV9,TRBJ2-5,-,TRBD1,CASSVGGTGQGEETQYF,TGTGCCAGCAGCGTAGGGGGGACTGGACAGGGTGAGGAGACCCAGTACTTC
TRBV2,TRBJ2-3,-,TRBD2,CASKGGRVDTQYF,TGTGCCAGCAAAGGAGGGAGGGTAGATACGCAGTATTTT
TRBV14,TRBJ2-7,-,TRBD2,CASSHLGGRAGGEQYF,TGTGCCAGCAGCCATCTTGGCGGGAGGGCCGGGGGCGAGCAGTACTTC
TRBV28,TRBJ2-1,-,TRBD1,CASSSQGAEQFF,TGTGCCAGCAGCAGCCAGGGGGCTGAGCAGTTCTTC
TRBV4-3,TRBJ1-2,-,-,CASSPNGGHGGYTF,TGCGCCAGCAGCCCTAACGGAGGGCACGGTGGCTACACCTTC
TRBV2,TRBJ1-6,-,TRBD1,CASSGTGGLSPLHF,TGTGCCAGCAGTGGGACAGGGGGACTTTCACCCCTCCACTTT
TRBV2,TRBJ2-3,few,TRBD1,CASRRTNQGARGDTQYF,TGTGCCAGCAGGAGAACCAATCAGGGGGCGCGAGGAGATACGCAGTATTTT
TRBV19,TRBJ2-2,-,TRBD2,CASSSREALTNTGELFF,TGTGCCAGTAGTTCTCGGGAGGCCCTAACGAACACCGGGGAGCTGTTTTTT
TRBV30,TRBJ2-5,-,-,CAWSGLARETQYF,TGTGCCTGGAGTGGGCTAGCGCGAGAGACCCAGTACTTC
TRBV15,TRBJ1-2,-,-,CATSRVNRLAIDGYTF,TGTGCCACCAGCAGAGTGAACAGGTTAGCTATTGATGGCTACACCTTC
TRBV2,TRBJ2-1,-,-,CASSEVVYNEQFF,TGTGCCAGCAGTGAAGTAGTTTACAATGAGCAGTTCTTC
TRBV5-8,TRBJ2-7,-,TRBD2,CASSPSGLAGTYEQYF,TGTGCCAGCAGCCCCTCCGGACTAGCGGGCACCTACGAGCAGTACTTC
TRBV4-2,TRBJ2-1,few,TRBD1,CASSQEPGQGRNEQFF,TGTGCCAGCAGCCAAGAGCCGGGACAGGGCAGGAATGAGCAGTTCTTC
TRBV10-3,TRBJ2-2,-,TRBD1,CAISRTGGTGELFF,TGTGCCATCAGTAGGACAGGGGGCACCGGGGAGCTGTTTTTT
TRBV30,TRBJ1-1,-,-,CAWREGPNTEAFF,TGTGCCTGGAGGGAGGGACCGAACACTGAAGCTTTCTTT
TRBV7-8,TRBJ2-7,-,TRBD2,CASSLGPGERGAEQYF,TGTGCCAGCAGCTTAGGTCCCGGGGAGCGGGGAGCCGAGCAGTACTTC
TRBV13,TRBJ2-1,few,TRBD2,CASSLGGLAGDWKVIF,TGTGCCAGCAGCTTAGGGGGACTAGCGGGAGATTGGAAGGTGATCTTC
TRBV6-5,TRBJ2-7,-,TRBD1,CASRVDRGPTYEQYF,TGTGCCAGCAGGGTAGACAGGGGGCCAACCTACGAGCAGTACTTC